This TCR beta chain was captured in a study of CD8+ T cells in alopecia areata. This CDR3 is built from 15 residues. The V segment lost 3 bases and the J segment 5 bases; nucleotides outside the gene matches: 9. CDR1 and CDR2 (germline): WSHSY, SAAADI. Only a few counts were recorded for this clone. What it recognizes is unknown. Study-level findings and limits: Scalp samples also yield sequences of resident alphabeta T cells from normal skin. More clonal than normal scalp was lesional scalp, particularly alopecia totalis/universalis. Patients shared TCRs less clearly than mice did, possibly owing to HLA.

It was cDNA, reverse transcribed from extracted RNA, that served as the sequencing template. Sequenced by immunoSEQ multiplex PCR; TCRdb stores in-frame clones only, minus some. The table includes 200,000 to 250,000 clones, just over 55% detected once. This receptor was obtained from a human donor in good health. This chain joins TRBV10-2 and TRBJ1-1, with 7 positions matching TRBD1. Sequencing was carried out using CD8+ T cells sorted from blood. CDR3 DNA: TGCGCCAGCAGTGACCAGGACAGGACGCGTACTGAAGCTTTCTTT. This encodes CASSDQDRTRTEAFF.